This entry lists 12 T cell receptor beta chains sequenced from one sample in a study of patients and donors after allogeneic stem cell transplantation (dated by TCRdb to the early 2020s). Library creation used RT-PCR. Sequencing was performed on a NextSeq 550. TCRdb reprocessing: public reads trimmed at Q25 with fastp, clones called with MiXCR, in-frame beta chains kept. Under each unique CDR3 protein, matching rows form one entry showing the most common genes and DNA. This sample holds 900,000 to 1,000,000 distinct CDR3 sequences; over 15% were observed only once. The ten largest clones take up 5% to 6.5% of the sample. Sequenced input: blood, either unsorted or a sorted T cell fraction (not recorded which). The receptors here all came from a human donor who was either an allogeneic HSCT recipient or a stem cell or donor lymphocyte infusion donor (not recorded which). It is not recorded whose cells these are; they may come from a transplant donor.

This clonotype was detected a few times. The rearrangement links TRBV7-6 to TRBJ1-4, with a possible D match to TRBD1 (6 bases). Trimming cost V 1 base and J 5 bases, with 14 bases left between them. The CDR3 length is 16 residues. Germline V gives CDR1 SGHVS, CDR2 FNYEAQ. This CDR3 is CASSLGVGQKNEKLFF. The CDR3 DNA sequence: TGTGCCAGCAGCTTAGGAGTCGGACAGAAAAATGAAAAACTGTTTTTT.

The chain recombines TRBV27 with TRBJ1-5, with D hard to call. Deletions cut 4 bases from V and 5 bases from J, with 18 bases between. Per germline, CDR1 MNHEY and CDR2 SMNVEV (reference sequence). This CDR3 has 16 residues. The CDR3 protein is CASSSTHTRRDQPQHF. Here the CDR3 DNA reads TGTGCCAGCAGTTCGACCCATACTAGGAGGGATCAGCCCCAGCATTTT.

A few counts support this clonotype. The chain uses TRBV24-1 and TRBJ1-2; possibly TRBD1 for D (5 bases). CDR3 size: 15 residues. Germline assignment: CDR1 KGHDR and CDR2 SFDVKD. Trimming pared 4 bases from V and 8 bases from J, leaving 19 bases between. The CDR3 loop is CATSDPNSPTGGYTF. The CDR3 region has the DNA TGTGCCACCAGTGACCCGAACAGCCCCACAGGCGGCTACACCTTC.

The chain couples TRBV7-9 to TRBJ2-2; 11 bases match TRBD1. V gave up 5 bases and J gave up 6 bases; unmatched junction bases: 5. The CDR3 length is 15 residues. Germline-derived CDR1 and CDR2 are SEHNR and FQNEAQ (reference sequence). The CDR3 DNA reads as TGTGCCAGCAGCCGGACAGGGGGCGAATCCGGGGAGCTGTTTTTT. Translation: CASSRTGGESGELFF.

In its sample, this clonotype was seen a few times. The CDR3 coding sequence is TGTGCCAGCAGCTTGGGGGAAAGGCGCTTTAACTATGGCTACACCTTC. Protein sequence: CASSLGERRFNYGYTF. The rearrangement links TRBV5-6 to TRBJ1-2; no clear D gene. V lost 0 bases, J lost 1 base, and 13 bases lay in between. CDR1 is SGHDT, CDR2 YYEEEE, per germline. CDR3 length: 16 amino acids.

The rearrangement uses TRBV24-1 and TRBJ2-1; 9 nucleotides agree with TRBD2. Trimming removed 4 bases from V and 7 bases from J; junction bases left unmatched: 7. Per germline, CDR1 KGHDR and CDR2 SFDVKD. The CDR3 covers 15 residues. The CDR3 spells CATSEGLASLNEQFF. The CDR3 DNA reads TGTGCCACCAGTGAGGGACTAGCCAGCCTGAATGAGCAGTTCTTC.

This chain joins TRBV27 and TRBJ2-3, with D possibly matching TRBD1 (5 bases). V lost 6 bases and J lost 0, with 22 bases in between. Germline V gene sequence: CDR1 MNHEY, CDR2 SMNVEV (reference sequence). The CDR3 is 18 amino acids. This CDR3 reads CASSLTPTGSGSTDTQYF. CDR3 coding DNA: TGTGCCAGCAGCTTAACTCCAACAGGTTCAGGCAGCACAGATACGCAGTATTTT.

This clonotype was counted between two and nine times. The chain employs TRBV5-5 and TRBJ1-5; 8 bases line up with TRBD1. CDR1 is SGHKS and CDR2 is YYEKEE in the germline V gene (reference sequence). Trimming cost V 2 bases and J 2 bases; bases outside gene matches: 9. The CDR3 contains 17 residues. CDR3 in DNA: TGTGCCAGCAGCTTCGACAGGGGAGCAAATGGCAATCAGCCCCAGCATTTT. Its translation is CASSFDRGANGNQPQHF.

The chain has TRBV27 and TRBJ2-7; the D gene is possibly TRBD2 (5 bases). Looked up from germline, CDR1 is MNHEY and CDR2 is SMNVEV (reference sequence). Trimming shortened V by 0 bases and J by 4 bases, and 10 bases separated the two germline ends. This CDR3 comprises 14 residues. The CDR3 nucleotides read TGTGCCAGCAGTTTATCTAGCGAGGCTTACGAGCAGTACTTC. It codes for CASSLSSEAYEQYF.

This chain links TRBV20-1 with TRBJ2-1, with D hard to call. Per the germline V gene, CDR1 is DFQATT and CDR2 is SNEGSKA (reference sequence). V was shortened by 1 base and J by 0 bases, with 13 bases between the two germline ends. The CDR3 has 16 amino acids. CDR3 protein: CSARGWGGSSYNEQFF. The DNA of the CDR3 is TGCAGTGCTAGAGGATGGGGTGGAAGCTCCTACAATGAGCAGTTCTTC.

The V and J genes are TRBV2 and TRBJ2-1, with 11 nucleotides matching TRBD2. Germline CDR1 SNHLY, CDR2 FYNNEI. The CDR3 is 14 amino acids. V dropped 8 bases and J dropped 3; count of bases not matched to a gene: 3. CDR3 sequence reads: CASALAGGYNEQFF. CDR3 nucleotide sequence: TGTGCCAGCGCCCTAGCGGGGGGCTACAATGAGCAGTTCTTC.

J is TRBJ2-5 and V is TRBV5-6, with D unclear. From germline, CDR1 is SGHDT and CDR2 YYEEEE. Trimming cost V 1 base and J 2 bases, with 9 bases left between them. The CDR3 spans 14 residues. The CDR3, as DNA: TGTGCCAGCAGCTTGAGAGCACCACAAGAGACCCAGTACTTC. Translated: CASSLRAPQETQYF.